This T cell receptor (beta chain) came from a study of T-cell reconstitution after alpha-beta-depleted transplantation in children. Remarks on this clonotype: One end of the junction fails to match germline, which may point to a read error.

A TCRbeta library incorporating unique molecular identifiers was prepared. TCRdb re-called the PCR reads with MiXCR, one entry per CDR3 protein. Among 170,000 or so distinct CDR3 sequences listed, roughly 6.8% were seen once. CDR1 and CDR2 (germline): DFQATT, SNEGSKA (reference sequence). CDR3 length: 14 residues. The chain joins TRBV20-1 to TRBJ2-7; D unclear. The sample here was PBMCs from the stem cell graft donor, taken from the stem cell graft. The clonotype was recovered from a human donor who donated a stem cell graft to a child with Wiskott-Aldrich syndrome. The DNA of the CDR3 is TGCAGTGCCAGAGGACGCTTGAACGTCTACGAGCAGTACTTC. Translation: CSARGRLNVYEQYF.